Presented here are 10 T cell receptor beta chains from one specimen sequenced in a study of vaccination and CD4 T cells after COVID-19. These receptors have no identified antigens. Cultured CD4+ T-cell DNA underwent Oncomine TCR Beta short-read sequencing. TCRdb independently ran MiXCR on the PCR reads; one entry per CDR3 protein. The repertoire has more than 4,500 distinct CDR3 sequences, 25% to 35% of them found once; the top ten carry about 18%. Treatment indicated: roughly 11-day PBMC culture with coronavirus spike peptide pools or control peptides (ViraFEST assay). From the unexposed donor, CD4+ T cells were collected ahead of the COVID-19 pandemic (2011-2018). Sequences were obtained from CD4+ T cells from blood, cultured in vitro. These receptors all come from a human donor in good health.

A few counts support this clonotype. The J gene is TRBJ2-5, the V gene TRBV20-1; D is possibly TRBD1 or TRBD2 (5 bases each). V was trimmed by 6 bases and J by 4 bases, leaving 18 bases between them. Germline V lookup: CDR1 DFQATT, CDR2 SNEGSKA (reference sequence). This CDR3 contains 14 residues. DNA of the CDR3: TGCAGTGCCCTACCCGGGACGGAGCGAGAGACCCAGTACTTC. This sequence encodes CSALPGTERETQYF.

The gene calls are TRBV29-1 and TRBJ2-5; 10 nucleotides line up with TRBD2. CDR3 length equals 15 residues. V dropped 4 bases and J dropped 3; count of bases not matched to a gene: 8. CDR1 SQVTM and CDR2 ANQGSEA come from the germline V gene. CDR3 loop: CSVGSGGSDKETQYF. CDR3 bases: TGCAGCGTTGGTAGCGGGGGGAGCGATAAAGAGACCCAGTACTTC.

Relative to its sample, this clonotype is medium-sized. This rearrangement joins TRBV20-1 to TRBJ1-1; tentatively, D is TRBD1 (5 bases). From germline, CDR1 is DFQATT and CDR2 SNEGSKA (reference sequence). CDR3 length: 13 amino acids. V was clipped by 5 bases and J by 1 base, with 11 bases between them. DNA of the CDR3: TGCAGTGCTGGGGGACTTGGGAACACTGAAGCTTTCTTT. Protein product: CSAGGLGNTEAFF.

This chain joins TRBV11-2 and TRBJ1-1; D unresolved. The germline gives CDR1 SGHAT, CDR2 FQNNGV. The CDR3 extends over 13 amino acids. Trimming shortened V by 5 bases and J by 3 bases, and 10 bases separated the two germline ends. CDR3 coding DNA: TGTGCCAGCAGCATCGGCCCCGACACTGAAGCTTTCTTT. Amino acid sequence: CASSIGPDTEAFF.

The CDR3 DNA sequence: TGTGCCAGCAGTCCCCGACAGGGTTTGGAGACCCAGTACTTC. Encoded protein: CASSPRQGLETQYF. The genes are TRBV27 and TRBJ2-5; 7 bases fit TRBD1. The germline V gene has CDR1 MNHEY and CDR2 SMNVEV (reference sequence). The V and J ends lost 5 bases and 5 bases, in that order; junction bases with no gene match: 8. This CDR3 contains 14 residues.

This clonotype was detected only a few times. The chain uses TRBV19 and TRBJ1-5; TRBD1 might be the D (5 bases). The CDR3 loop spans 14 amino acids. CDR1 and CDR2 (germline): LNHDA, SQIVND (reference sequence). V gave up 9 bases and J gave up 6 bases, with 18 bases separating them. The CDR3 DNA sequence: TGTGCCAGCAGGAGAGGGGCCTCCAGTCAGCCCCAGCATTTT. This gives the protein CASRRGASSQPQHF.

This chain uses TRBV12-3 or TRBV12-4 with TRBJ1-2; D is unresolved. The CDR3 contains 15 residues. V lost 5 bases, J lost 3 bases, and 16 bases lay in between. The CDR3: CASSHRSASYYGYTF. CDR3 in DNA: TGTGCCAGCAGTCACCGAAGTGCCTCATACTATGGCTACACCTTC.

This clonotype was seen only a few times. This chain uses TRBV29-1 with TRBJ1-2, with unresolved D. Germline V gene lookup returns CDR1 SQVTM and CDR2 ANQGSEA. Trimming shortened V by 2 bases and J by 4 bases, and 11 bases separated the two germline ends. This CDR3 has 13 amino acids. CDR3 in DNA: TGCAGCGTTGAAACAGTAGGGATCTATGGCTACACCTTC. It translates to CSVETVGIYGYTF. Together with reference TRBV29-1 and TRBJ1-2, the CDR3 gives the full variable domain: SAVISQKPSRDICQRGTSLTIQCQVDSQVTMMFWYRQQPGQSLTLIATANQGSEATYESGFVIDKFPISRPNLTFSTLTVSNMSPEDSSIYLCSVETVGIYGYTFGSGTRLTVV.

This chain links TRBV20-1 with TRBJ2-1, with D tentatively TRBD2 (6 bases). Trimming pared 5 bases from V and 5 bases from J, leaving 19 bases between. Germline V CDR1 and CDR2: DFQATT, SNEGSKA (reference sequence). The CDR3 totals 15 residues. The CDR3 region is CSAPPVQRVDNEQFF. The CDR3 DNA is TGCAGTGCTCCCCCCGTCCAGCGGGTCGACAATGAGCAGTTCTTC.

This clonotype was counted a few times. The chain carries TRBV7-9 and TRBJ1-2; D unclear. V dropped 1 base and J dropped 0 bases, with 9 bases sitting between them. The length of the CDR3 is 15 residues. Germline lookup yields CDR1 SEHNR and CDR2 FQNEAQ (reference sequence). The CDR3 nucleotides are TGTGCCAGCAGCTTAGATGGAGTAGCTAACTATGGCTACACCTTC. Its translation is CASSLDGVANYGYTF.